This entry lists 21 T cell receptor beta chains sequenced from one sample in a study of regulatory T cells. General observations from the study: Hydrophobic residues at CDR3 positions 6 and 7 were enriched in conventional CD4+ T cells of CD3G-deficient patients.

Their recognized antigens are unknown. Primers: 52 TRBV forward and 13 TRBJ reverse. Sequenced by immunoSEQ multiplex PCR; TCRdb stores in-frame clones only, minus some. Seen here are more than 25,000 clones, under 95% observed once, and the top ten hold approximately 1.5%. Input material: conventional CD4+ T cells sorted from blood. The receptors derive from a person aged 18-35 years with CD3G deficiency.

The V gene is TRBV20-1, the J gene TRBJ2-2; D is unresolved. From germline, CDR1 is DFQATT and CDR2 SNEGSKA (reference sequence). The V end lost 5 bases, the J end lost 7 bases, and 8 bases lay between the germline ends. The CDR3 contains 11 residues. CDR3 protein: CSAFTFGELFF. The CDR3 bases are TGCAGTGCTTTTACGTTCGGGGAGCTGTTTTTT.

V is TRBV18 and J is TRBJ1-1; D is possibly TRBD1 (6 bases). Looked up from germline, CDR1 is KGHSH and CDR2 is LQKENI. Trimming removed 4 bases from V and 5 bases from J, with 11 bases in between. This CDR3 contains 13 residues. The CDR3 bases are TGTGCCAGCTCACTCTCCAGGGGTACTGAAGCTTTCTTT. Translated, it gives CASSLSRGTEAFF.

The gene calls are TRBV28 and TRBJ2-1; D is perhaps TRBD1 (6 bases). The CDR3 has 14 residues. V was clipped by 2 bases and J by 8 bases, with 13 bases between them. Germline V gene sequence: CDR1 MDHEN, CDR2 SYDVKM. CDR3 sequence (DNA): TGTGCCAGCAGTTTACGGCACAGGGTGGATGAGCAGTTCTTC. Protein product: CASSLRHRVDEQFF.

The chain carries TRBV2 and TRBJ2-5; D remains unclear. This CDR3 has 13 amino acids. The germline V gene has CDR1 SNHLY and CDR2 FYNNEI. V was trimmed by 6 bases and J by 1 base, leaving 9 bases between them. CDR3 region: CASSLEFQETQYF. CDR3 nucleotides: TGTGCCAGCAGCCTGGAGTTCCAAGAGACCCAGTACTTC.

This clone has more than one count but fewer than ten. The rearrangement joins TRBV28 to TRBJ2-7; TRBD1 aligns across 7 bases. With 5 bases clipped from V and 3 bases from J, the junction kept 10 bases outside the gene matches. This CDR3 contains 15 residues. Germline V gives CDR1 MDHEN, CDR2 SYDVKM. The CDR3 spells CASSPYGTERYEQYF. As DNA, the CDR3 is TGTGCCAGCAGTCCATACGGGACAGAACGCTACGAGCAGTACTTC.

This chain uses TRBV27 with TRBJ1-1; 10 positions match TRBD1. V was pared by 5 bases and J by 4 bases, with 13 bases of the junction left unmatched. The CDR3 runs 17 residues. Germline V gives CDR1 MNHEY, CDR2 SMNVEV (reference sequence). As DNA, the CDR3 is TGTGCCAGCAGTCCCCGGGACAGGGGAAGTAGGAGCACTGAAGCTTTCTTT. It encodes CASSPRDRGSRSTEAFF.

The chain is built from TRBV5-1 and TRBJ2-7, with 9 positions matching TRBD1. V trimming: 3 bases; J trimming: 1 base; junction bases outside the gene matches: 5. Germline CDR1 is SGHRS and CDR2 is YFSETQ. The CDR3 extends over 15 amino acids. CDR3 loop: CASSSTGTGSYEQYF. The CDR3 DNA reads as TGCGCCAGCAGCTCAACCGGGACAGGGTCCTACGAGCAGTACTTC.

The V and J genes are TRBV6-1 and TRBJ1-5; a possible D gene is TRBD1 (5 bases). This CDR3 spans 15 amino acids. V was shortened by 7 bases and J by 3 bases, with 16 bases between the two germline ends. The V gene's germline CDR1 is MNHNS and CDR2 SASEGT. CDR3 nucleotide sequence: TGTGCCAGCACTTCCGGGACGGCCCACAATCAGCCCCAGCATTTT. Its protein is CASTSGTAHNQPQHF.

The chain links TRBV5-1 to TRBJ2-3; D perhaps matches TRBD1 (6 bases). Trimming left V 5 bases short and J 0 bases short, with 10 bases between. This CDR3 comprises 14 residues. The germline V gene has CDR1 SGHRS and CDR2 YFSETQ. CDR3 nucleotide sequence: TGCGCCAGCAGGACAGGCTATAGCACAGATACGCAGTATTTT. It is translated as CASRTGYSTDTQYF.

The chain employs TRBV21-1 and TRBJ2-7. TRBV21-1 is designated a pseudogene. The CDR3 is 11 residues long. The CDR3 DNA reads TGTGCCAGCAGCAAAGGGGAAGAGCAGTACGTC. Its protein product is CASSKGEEQYV.

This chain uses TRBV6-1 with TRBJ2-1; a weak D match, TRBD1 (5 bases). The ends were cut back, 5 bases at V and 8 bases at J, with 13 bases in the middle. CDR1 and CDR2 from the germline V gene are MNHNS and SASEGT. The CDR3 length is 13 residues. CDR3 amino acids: CASSLQKGYEQFF. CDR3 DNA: TGTGCCAGCAGTCTTCAAAAGGGGTATGAGCAGTTCTTC.

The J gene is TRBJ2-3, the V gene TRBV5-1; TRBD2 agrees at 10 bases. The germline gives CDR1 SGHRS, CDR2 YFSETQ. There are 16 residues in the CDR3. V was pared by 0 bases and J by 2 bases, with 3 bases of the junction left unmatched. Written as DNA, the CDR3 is TGCGCCAGCAGCTTGGGGACTAGCGGACTCACAGATACGCAGTATTTT. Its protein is CASSLGTSGLTDTQYF. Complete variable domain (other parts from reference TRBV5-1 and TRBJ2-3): KAGVTQTPRYLIKTRGQQVTLSCSPISGHRSVSWYQQTPGQGLQFLFEYFSETQRNKGNFPGRFSGRQFSNSRSEMNVSTLELGDSALYLCASSLGTSGLTDTQYFGPGTRLTVL.

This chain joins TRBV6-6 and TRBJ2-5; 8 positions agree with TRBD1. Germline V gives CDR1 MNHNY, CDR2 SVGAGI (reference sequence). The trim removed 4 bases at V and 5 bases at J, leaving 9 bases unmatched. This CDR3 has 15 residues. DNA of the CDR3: TGTGCCAGCAGTTTCCCAGGACAGGGTGGGGAGACCCAGTACTTC. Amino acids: CASSFPGQGGETQYF.

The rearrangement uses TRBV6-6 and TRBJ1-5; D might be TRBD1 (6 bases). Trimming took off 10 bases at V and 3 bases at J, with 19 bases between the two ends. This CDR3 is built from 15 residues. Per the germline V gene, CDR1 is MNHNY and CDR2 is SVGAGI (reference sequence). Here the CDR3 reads CATREARGDNQPQHF. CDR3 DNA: TGTGCCACCCGGGAGGCCAGGGGAGACAATCAGCCCCAGCATTTT.

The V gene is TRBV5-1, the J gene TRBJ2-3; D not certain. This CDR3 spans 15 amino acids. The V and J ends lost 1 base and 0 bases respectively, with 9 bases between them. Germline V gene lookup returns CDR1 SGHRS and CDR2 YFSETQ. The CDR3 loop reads CASSLSARSTDTQYF. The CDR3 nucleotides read TGCGCCAGCAGCTTGTCGGCGCGTAGCACAGATACGCAGTATTTT.

The CDR3 DNA follows: TGTGCCAGCAGTGGGACTAGCGGGAGGGCGACGAATGAGCAGTTCTTC. Translation gives CASSGTSGRATNEQFF. The J gene is TRBJ2-1, the V gene TRBV28; 16 bases are shared with TRBD2. There are 16 residues in the CDR3. Trimming removed 5 bases from V and 7 bases from J; junction bases left unmatched: 5. Per the germline V gene, CDR1 is MDHEN and CDR2 is SYDVKM.

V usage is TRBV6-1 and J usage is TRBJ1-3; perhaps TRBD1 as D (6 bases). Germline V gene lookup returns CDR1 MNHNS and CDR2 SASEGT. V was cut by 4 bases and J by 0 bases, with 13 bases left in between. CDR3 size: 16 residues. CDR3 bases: TGTGCCAGCAGTGGGGCCTGGGGACACTCTGGAAACACCATATATTTT. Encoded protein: CASSGAWGHSGNTIYF.

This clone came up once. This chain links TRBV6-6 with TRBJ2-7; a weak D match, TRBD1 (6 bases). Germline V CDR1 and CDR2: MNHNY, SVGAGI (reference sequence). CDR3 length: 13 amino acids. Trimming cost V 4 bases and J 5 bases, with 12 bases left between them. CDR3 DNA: TGTGCCAGCAGTTCCTCCAGGGGTGACGAGCAGTACTTC. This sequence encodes CASSSSRGDEQYF.

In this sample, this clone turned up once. The DNA for the CDR3 is TGCGCCAGCAGACAGGGGGCGAACTATGGCTACACCTTC. As protein: CASRQGANYGYTF. The gene calls are TRBV5-1 and TRBJ1-2, with 9 bases that match TRBD1. With V trimmed by 5 bases and J by 2 bases, 1 base remained unmatched. Germline V lookup: CDR1 SGHRS, CDR2 YFSETQ. The CDR3 spans 13 residues.

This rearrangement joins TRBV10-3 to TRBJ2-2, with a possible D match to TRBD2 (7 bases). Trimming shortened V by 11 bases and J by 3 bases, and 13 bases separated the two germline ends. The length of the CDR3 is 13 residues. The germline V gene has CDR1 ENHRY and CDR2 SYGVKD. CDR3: CAAGGHYTGELFF. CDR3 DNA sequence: TGTGCCGCCGGGGGGCACTACACCGGGGAGCTGTTTTTT.

DNA of the CDR3: TGTGCCAGCAGCTTAGAGTGGAGGAATACGCAGTATTTT. This codes for CASSLEWRNTQYF. V and J are TRBV7-2 and TRBJ2-3; D perhaps matches TRBD2 (5 bases). The length of the CDR3 is 13 residues. Trimming shortened V by 1 base and J by 7 bases, and 9 bases separated the two germline ends. Germline CDR1 SGHTA, CDR2 FQGNSA. The variable domain in full, with the rest retrieved from reference TRBV7-2 and TRBJ2-3, is GAGVSQSPSNKVTEKGKDVELRCDPISGHTALYWYRQSLGQGLEFLIYFQGNSAPDKSGLPSDRFSAERTGGSVSTLTIQRTQQEDSAVYLCASSLEWRNTQYFGPGTRLTVL.